One and the same sample provided the 25 T cell receptor beta chains below, sequenced in a study of shared clonotypes between healthy human individuals. CD45RO-negative, CCR7-positively selected cells formed the naive CD8 fraction, excluding terminally differentiated effector memory CD45RA+ cells. The protocol was immunoSEQ multiplex PCR, while the TCRdb copy is restricted to in-frame clones and leaves out a portion. Among around 580,000 clones, 95% to 98% were seen once, and the ten largest hold 0.3%. Sequencing was carried out using naive CD8+ T cells sorted from blood. The receptors come from a young man in good health.

For the CDR3, the DNA is TGTGCCAGCAGCTTAGAGGGACTAGCGGGAGTTGGGGGCTACGAGCAGTACTTC. Amino acids: CASSLEGLAGVGGYEQYF. The chain carries TRBV7-8 and TRBJ2-7; 14 bases fit TRBD2. The germline V gene has CDR1 SGHVS and CDR2 FQNEAQ. V lost 1 base, J lost 3 bases, and 8 bases stayed unmatched. This CDR3 region has 18 residues.

The chain carries TRBV5-4 and TRBJ2-3; the D is unclear. The CDR3 covers 13 residues. Trimming took 4 bases from V and 3 from J, leaving 9 bases between them. CDR1 is SGHNT and CDR2 is YYREEE in the germline V gene (reference sequence). CDR3: CASSVVPTDTQYF. CDR3 DNA sequence: TGTGCCAGCAGCGTGGTCCCAACAGATACGCAGTATTTT.

The chain is built from TRBV5-5 and TRBJ2-1; 8 nucleotides match TRBD2. The CDR3 is 15 residues long. The germline V gene has CDR1 SGHKS and CDR2 YYEKEE (reference sequence). V trimming: 0 bases; J trimming: 8 bases; junction bases outside the gene matches: 7. CDR3 protein: CASSLAGGPSDEQFF. The CDR3, as DNA: TGTGCCAGCAGCTTGGCGGGAGGGCCCTCGGATGAGCAGTTCTTC.

As regards this clone: Distinct nucleotide sequences in the sample also encode this CDR3. The rearrangement uses TRBV7-9 and TRBJ2-7; D not certain. CDR1 and CDR2 from the germline V gene are SEHNR and FQNEAQ (reference sequence). The V gene lost 5 bases and the J gene lost 2 bases, with 7 bases spanning the gap. The CDR3 has 12 residues. CDR3 region: CASSPGTYEQYF. CDR3 nucleotide sequence: TGTGCCAGCAGCCCTGGGACCTACGAGCAGTACTTC. The full variable domain, completed using reference TRBV7-9 and TRBJ2-7, is DTGVSQNPRHKITKRGQNVTFRCDPISEHNRLYWYRQTLGQGPEFLTYFQNEAQLEKSRLLSDRFSAERPKGSFSTLEIQRTEQGDSAMYLCASSPGTYEQYFGPGTRLTVT.

The chain employs TRBV2 and TRBJ1-1; no clear D gene. Germline CDR1 is SNHLY and CDR2 is FYNNEI. V was cut by 0 bases and J by 11 bases, with 13 bases left in between. This CDR3 is 13 amino acids long. CDR3 DNA: TGTGCCAGCAGTGAAGCGCTTGAGTTGTATGCTTTCTTT. It specifies CASSEALELYAFF.

The CDR3, as DNA: TGTGCCAGCAGTGACTCTCCGGGACAGCCCCAGCATTTT. Amino acids: CASSDSPGQPQHF. The chain combines TRBV6-4 with TRBJ1-5, with D uncertain. Germline CDR1 and CDR2: MRHNA and SNTAGT. CDR3 size: 13 residues. Trimming took off 0 bases at V and 7 bases at J, with 7 bases between the two ends.

The DNA for the CDR3 is TGTGCCAGCTCACCAAGTTGGGAGGGAGACACCGGGGAGCTGTTTTTT. Encoded protein: CASSPSWEGDTGELFF. The rearrangement uses TRBV18 and TRBJ2-2; 7 nucleotides agree with TRBD2. The CDR3 has 16 residues. Losses at the gene ends were 2 bases for V and 3 bases for J; bases not matched to a gene: 6. Germline CDR1 reads KGHSH; CDR2 reads LQKENI.

This clone was picked up a small number of times. Other nucleotide sequences in the sample specify the same CDR3. The chain employs TRBV27 and TRBJ2-7, with no clear D. The V end was cut by 3 bases, the J end by 6 bases, with 12 bases between. Germline V gene data show CDR1 as MNHEY and CDR2 as SMNVEV (reference sequence). The CDR3 contains 13 residues. The CDR3 DNA reads TGTGCCAGCAGTTTGAATCCGGGTGCCGAGCAGTACTTC. This encodes CASSLNPGAEQYF.

This chain connects TRBV27 to TRBJ2-1; D may be TRBD2 (6 bases). V was pared by 8 bases and J by 2 bases, with 13 bases between. Per the germline V gene, CDR1 is MNHEY and CDR2 is SMNVEV (reference sequence). The CDR3 runs 14 residues. For the CDR3, the DNA is TGTGCCAGCGCCTTGGGACTGGCCTACAATGAGCAGTTCTTC. The encoded protein is CASALGLAYNEQFF.

V is TRBV4-2 and J is TRBJ2-1; 11 nucleotides agree with TRBD2. The germline V gene encodes CDR1 LGHNA and CDR2 YNFKEQ. The CDR3 is made up of 13 amino acids. With V trimmed by 10 bases and J by 8 bases, 7 bases remained unmatched. This chain's CDR3 is CATRLAGWDEQFF. The CDR3 bases are TGTGCCACAAGACTAGCGGGATGGGATGAGCAGTTCTTC.

This chain uses TRBV25-1 with TRBJ1-4; D ambiguous. Trimming removed 1 base from V and 0 bases from J, with 9 bases in between. The CDR3 spans 16 residues. Looked up from germline, CDR1 is MGHDK and CDR2 is SYGVNS. CDR3 nucleotides: TGTGCCAGCAGTGAATTAAGCCAGCCAACTAATGAAAAACTGTTTTTT. Translation gives CASSELSQPTNEKLFF.

The rearrangement uses TRBV27 and TRBJ2-1; tentative D call: TRBD2 (6 bases). The CDR3 runs to 17 residues. Per the germline V gene, CDR1 is MNHEY and CDR2 is SMNVEV (reference sequence). Deletions cut 5 bases from V and 2 bases from J, with 19 bases between. As DNA, the CDR3 is TGTGCCAGCAGTCCCCCTGGGCGGGGAGTTCCCTACAATGAGCAGTTCTTC. Amino acids: CASSPPGRGVPYNEQFF.

The rearrangement links TRBV21-1 to TRBJ2-3; the table calls TRBD2, which could not be checked here. TRBV21-1 is a known pseudogene. This CDR3 is built from 19 residues. The CDR3 loop reads CASSKAGAQLAGSTDTQYF. CDR3 DNA sequence: TGTGCCAGCAGCAAAGCTGGGGCACAACTAGCGGGGAGCACAGATACGCAGTATTTT.

This clone occurred once. The chain uses TRBV29-1 and TRBJ1-2; 7 bases are a match to TRBD1. This CDR3 contains 13 residues. After removal of 4 bases from V and 3 bases from J, the junction contained 5 bases not matched to a gene. CDR1 SQVTM and CDR2 ANQGSEA come from the germline V gene. DNA for the CDR3: TGCAGCGTTGTAAGGGGGACAGACTATGGCTACACCTTC. The encoded protein is CSVVRGTDYGYTF.

The chain joins TRBV5-7 to TRBJ2-3; D may match TRBD1 or TRBD2 (6 bases each). TRBV5-7 qualifies as an ORF whose function is uncertain. V gave up 4 bases and J gave up 8 bases, with 14 bases separating them. This CDR3 region has 13 residues. CDR3 amino acids: CASSGPGAGTQYF. CDR3 DNA sequence: TGTGCCAGCAGCGGACCGGGGGCCGGTACGCAGTATTTT.

The V and J genes are TRBV12-2 and TRBJ1-1; TRBD1, the table's D call, was not compared with the DNA. TRBV12-2 corresponds to a pseudogene. The CDR3 is 13 amino acids. The CDR3 region is CASRLHQGTVAFF. The CDR3 nucleotides read TGTGCAAGTCGCTTACACCAGGGGACGGTGGCTTTCTTT.

A single count supports this clone. V and J are TRBV9 and TRBJ2-1, with 8 bases that match TRBD2. Germline CDR1 reads SGDLS; CDR2 reads YYNGEE. The ends lost 3 bases at V and 2 bases at J; junction bases unmatched: 10. The CDR3 spans 17 residues. DNA for the CDR3: TGTGCCAGCAGCGACAGCGGGAGTGTTAGGACCTACAATGAGCAGTTCTTC. This codes for CASSDSGSVRTYNEQFF.

The CDR3 DNA reads TGTGCCAGTAGTATTTACGGGGGGAACACTGAAGCTTTCTTT. Translated, it gives CASSIYGGNTEAFF. The J gene is TRBJ1-1, the V gene TRBV19, with a tentative D call TRBD1 (5 bases). The CDR3 covers 14 residues. CDR1 and CDR2 from the germline V gene are LNHDA and SQIVND (reference sequence). V lost 3 bases and J 1 base, leaving 9 bases between the germline ends.

A remark on this clone: This same CDR3 is encoded by further DNA sequences in the sample. The rearrangement joins TRBV9 to TRBJ2-2; unclear D gene. The V end lost 1 base, the J end lost 7 bases, and 5 bases lay between the germline ends. This CDR3 has 12 residues. Germline lookup yields CDR1 SGDLS and CDR2 YYNGEE. The CDR3 nucleotides read TGTGCCAGCAGCGTACTTGGCGGGGAGCTGTTTTTT. Its protein is CASSVLGGELFF.

The chain links TRBV6-5 to TRBJ2-7; D perhaps matches TRBD1 (6 bases). The CDR3 length is 16 residues. V lost 2 bases and J lost 0, with 14 bases in between. Looked up from germline, CDR1 is MNHEY and CDR2 is SVGAGI. This CDR3 is CASSYAGESISYEQYF. The DNA of the CDR3 is TGTGCCAGCAGTTACGCAGGGGAGTCAATCTCCTACGAGCAGTACTTC.

This chain connects TRBV27 to TRBJ2-1, with a possible D match to TRBD1 (5 bases). V was clipped by 4 bases and J by 0 bases, with 10 bases between them. CDR3 length: 15 amino acids. Germline assignment: CDR1 MNHEY and CDR2 SMNVEV (reference sequence). CDR3 protein: CASSSGRYSYNEQFF. The CDR3 bases are TGTGCCAGCAGTTCAGGGCGGTACTCCTACAATGAGCAGTTCTTC.

V and J are TRBV25-1 and TRBJ2-7; 7 bases line up with TRBD2. The CDR3 contains 15 residues. Trimming at V came to 2 bases and at J to 1 base, leaving 5 bases not matched to a gene. CDR1 and CDR2 from the germline V gene are MGHDK and SYGVNS. The chain's CDR3 is CASSELAVPSYEQYF. The CDR3 nucleotides read TGTGCCAGCAGTGAACTAGCGGTACCTTCCTACGAGCAGTACTTC.

This sequence joins TRBV21-1 and TRBJ2-7; the DNA was not used to check the table's D call, TRBD2. TRBV21-1 is marked as a pseudogene. This CDR3 has 11 residues. CDR3 in amino acids: CASSELYEQYF. The CDR3 coding sequence is TGTGCCAGCAGCGAACTTTACGAGCAGTACTTC.

The rearrangement uses TRBV10-2 and TRBJ1-2; D remains ambiguous. Trimming took 2 bases from V and 1 from J, leaving 5 bases between them. This CDR3 contains 13 residues. Per germline, CDR1 WSHSY and CDR2 SAAADI. In nucleotides, the CDR3 is TGCGCCAGCAGTGAGGGGGTTAACTATGGCTACACCTTC. This translates into CASSEGVNYGYTF.

CDR3 amino acids: CASSISGRGLYEQYF. In nucleotides, the CDR3 is TGTGCCAGTAGTATCTCGGGCAGGGGTCTCTACGAGCAGTACTTC. This chain joins TRBV19 and TRBJ2-7; maybe TRBD1 (6 bases). Germline CDR1 is LNHDA and CDR2 is SQIVND (reference sequence). With 3 bases removed from V and 3 bases from J, the gap between germline ends came to 15 bases. The CDR3 extends over 15 amino acids.